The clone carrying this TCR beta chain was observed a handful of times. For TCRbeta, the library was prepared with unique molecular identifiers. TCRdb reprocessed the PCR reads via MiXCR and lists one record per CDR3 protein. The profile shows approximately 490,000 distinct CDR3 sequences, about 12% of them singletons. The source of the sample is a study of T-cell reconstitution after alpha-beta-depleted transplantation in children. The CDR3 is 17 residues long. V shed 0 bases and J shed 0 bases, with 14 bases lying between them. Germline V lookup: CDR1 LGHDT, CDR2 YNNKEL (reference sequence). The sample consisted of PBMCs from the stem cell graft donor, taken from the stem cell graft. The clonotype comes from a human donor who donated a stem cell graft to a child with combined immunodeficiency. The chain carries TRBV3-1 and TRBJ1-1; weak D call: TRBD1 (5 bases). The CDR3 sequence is CASSQDQQGPMNTEAFF. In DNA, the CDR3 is TGTGCCAGCAGCCAAGACCAGCAGGGACCCATGAACACTGAAGCTTTCTTT.